This TCR beta chain was captured by sequencing in a study of CD8 T cells in Susac syndrome. After extraction with the RNeasy kit, about 0.45 to 1 ug of the RNA was reverse transcribed using random hexamers. Amplification of the TCR beta CDR3 was carried out by immunoSEQ multiplex PCR, which spanned a total of 54 Vbeta and 13 Jbeta segments. TCRdb re-derived calls from the immunoSEQ multiplex PCR reads in MiXCR, one entry per CDR3 protein. The data contain about 180,000 distinct CDR3 sequences, approximately 94% of them seen just once; the ten biggest clones take up more than 0.09%. Sequencing of TCR beta, carried out with a high-throughput approach, was applied to CD8+ and CD4+ T cells from the blood. TEMRA cells were FACS-enriched, unlike CD8+ and CD4+ T cells, which were negatively isolated. Sequenced sample: CD4+ T cells from PBMCs. This TCR was recovered from a human donor with multiple sclerosis.

The chain's CDR3 is CAWSVLGRNQPQHF. For the CDR3, the DNA is TGTGCCTGGAGTGTTCTAGGGCGCAATCAGCCCCAGCATTTT. The chain uses TRBV30 and TRBJ1-5; D unclear. In germline, CDR1 is GTSNPN, CDR2 SVGIG (reference sequence). The CDR3 length is 14 residues. Trimming removed 0 bases at V and 2 bases at J, with 8 bases between. The complete variable domain, with remaining parts taken from reference TRBV30 and TRBJ1-5, reads SQTIHQWPATLVQPVGSPLSLECTVEGTSNPNLYWYRQAAGRGLQLLFYSVGIGQISSEVPQNLSASRPQDRQFILSSKKLLLSDSGFYLCAWSVLGRNQPQHFGDGTRLSIL.